This T cell receptor beta chain was retrieved from a study of T cell responses to AZD1222 COVID-19 vaccine. The data were produced by immunoSEQ multiplex PCR, yet TCRdb's version contains in-frame clones alone and is incomplete. The sample records about 150,000 clones, approximately 90% being singletons. Study results and limitations: Two AZD1222 doses significantly raised spike-specific TCR breadth and depth over controls. Unmutated variant regions are reportedly the target of nearly half of TCRs that are spike-specific. Females outnumbered males among donors, who were mostly white British; clonal diversity was possibly underestimated. Spike was spanned by vaccine-associated CD4 TCRs, with dominance at 160-218 and 743-854.

Details on this clone: Its antigen is undetermined.

The CDR3 is 12 amino acids. Between the trimmed V and J ends, which lost 5 bases and 3 bases, there was a span of 6 bases. Germline CDR1 reads LGHDT; CDR2 reads YNNKEL (reference sequence). The receptor was isolated from an adult in good health. The chain combines TRBV3-1 (or the pseudogene TRBV3-2) with TRBJ2-3; no firm D call. Here the sequenced sample was peripheral blood, taken on day 0 of AZD1222 vaccination. The CDR3 nucleotides are TGTGCCAGCAGCTCGATAACAGATACGCAGTATTTT. It specifies CASSSITDTQYF.